The 12 T cell receptor beta chains below were found in one sample sequenced in a study of regulatory T cells in long-lasting Graves disease. Time point noted: newly diagnosed GD, antithyroid drugs for less than 3 months. The authors made the TCR library using RNA they extracted from PBMCs. According to the study, TCR beta libraries were built with iRepertoire HTBI primers and CDR3-region Arm-PCR. Via MiXCR, TCRdb re-called the multiplex PCR reads, giving one row per CDR3 protein. The sample records hundreds of thousands of distinct CDR3 sequences, 15% to 20% being singletons. Another study also made use of these data, one on T cells in Graves' hyperthyroidism and ophthalmopathy.

Sample: peripheral blood mononuclear cells (PBMCs), taken at new diagnosis, from a patient treated with antithyroid drugs. Receptors originate from a woman aged 30 to 39 with Graves disease.

This clonotype was observed many times. The chain couples TRBV15 to TRBJ2-3, with a weak D call TRBD1 (6 bases). Trimming stripped 0 bases from V and 6 bases from J, with 13 bases between. CDR1 LNHNV and CDR2 YYDKDF come from the germline V gene (reference sequence). The length of the CDR3 is 15 residues. The CDR3 nucleotides are TGTGCCACCAGCAGAGATCAGGGGTTCTCGGATACGCAGTATTTT. Protein sequence: CATSRDQGFSDTQYF.

This clonotype was detected only a few times. The chain employs TRBV6-1 and TRBJ2-3; D is possibly TRBD1 or TRBD2 (6 bases each). Germline CDR1 and CDR2: MNHNS and SASEGT. The CDR3 runs to 15 residues. V lost 6 bases and J 2 bases, leaving 15 bases between the germline ends. In nucleotides, the CDR3 is TGTGCCAGCAGCCCAGGGGACTCCATCACAGATACGCAGTATTTT. Translating it yields CASSPGDSITDTQYF.

Only one count was recorded for this clonotype. The chain joins TRBV5-1 to TRBJ1-1, with D unclear. Germline loops: CDR1 SGHRS, CDR2 YFSETQ. The CDR3 totals 13 residues. The V end lost 0 bases, the J end lost 7 bases, and 10 bases lay between the germline ends. CDR3 nucleotide sequence: TGCGCCAGCAGCTTGGGGGCCGGTTATGAAGCTTTCTTT. As protein: CASSLGAGYEAFF.

The chain employs TRBV5-6 and TRBJ2-1, with 9 positions matching TRBD2. V shed 4 bases, J shed 6 bases, and the junction held 5 bases outside the gene matches. Germline lookup yields CDR1 SGHDT and CDR2 YYEEEE. The CDR3 length is 14 residues. CDR3 sequence (DNA): TGTGCCAGCAGCGTTAGCGGGAGCGGCAATGAGCAGTTCTTC. It is translated as CASSVSGSGNEQFF.

Written as DNA, the CDR3 is TGTGCCAGCACCAGACGCGTCTCTGGAAACACCATATATTTT. This gives the protein CASTRRVSGNTIYF. The gene calls are TRBV7-2 and TRBJ1-3, with D unclear. This CDR3 contains 14 residues. Germline V gene sequence: CDR1 SGHTA, CDR2 FQGNSA. Trimming took off 7 bases at V and 0 bases at J, with 10 bases between the two ends.

The rearrangement links TRBV7-2 to TRBJ2-1; 7 bases agree with TRBD2. Unmatched junction bases numbered 16, after V lost 6 bases and J lost 5 bases. Germline CDR1 is SGHTA and CDR2 is FQGNSA. The CDR3 has 17 residues. CDR3 loop: CASRPRLGSGSNNEQFF. The CDR3 bases are TGTGCCAGCAGACCCCGTTTAGGTAGCGGGTCGAACAATGAGCAGTTCTTC. Drawing the rest from reference TRBV7-2 and TRBJ2-1, the complete variable domain is GAGVSQSPSNKVTEKGKDVELRCDPISGHTALYWYRQSLGQGLEFLIYFQGNSAPDKSGLPSDRFSAERTGGSVSTLTIQRTQQEDSAVYLCASRPRLGSGSNNEQFFGPGTRLTVL.

For this clonotype: This clone may be a read error of a much larger clone one base away. The chain combines TRBV15 with TRBJ2-7; D unclear. Looked up from germline, CDR1 is LNHNV and CDR2 is YYDKDF (reference sequence). This CDR3 contains 14 residues. The DNA for the CDR3 is TGTGCCACCGGCAGAGATCTTTGGGCCGGCGAGCAGTACTTC. Protein product: CATGRDLWAGEQYF.

The gene calls are TRBV6-2 or TRBV6-3 and TRBJ2-5; 7 positions match TRBD1. From germline, CDR1 is MNHEY and CDR2 SVGEGT. This CDR3 region has 15 residues. V lost 8 bases, J lost 2 bases, and 11 bases stayed unmatched. The CDR3 nucleotides read TGTGCCAGCTCCCACAGGGGTGTGGGACAAGAGACCCAGTACTTC. Protein product: CASSHRGVGQETQYF.

A few counts support this clonotype. The rearrangement uses TRBV28 and TRBJ2-4, with 7 bases lining up with TRBD1. The germline gives CDR1 MDHEN, CDR2 SYDVKM. CDR3 length: 13 residues. Germline trimming cut 7 bases from V and 7 bases from J; bases unmatched to any gene: 7. This chain's CDR3 is CASNLRDSNIQYF. The DNA for the CDR3 is TGTGCCAGCAATCTACGGGACAGCAACATTCAGTACTTC.

In its sample, this clonotype was seen a few times. This rearrangement joins TRBV27 to TRBJ2-7; TRBD2 might be the D (6 bases). CDR1 and CDR2 from the germline V gene are MNHEY and SMNVEV (reference sequence). CDR3 size: 16 residues. V gave up 6 bases and J gave up 4 bases, with 22 bases separating them. The CDR3 coding sequence is TGTGCCAGCAGCGGTAACCGGGACTTCCCTGGGTACGAGCAGTACTTC. Translated: CASSGNRDFPGYEQYF.

V usage is TRBV19 and J usage is TRBJ1-5; unclear D gene. The germline CDR1 and CDR2 sequences are LNHDA and SQIVND (reference sequence). V was pared by 3 bases and J by 10 bases, with 16 bases between. The CDR3 sequence is 14 residues long. CDR3 protein: CASSMVGIAIPQHF. For the CDR3, the DNA is TGTGCCAGTAGTATGGTAGGAATTGCAATACCCCAGCATTTT.

This clonotype has at least ten counts. This chain joins TRBV12-3 or TRBV12-4 and TRBJ2-1; TRBD1 agrees at 8 bases. The V segment lost 7 bases and the J segment 3 bases; nucleotides outside the gene matches: 8. The CDR3 spans 15 residues. CDR3 region: CASNPGQGFYNEQFF. The CDR3 DNA reads TGTGCCAGCAATCCCGGACAGGGATTCTACAATGAGCAGTTCTTC.